Listed below are T cell receptor beta chains from one sample, sequenced in a study of blood T cell repertoires in COVID-19. Some clones are missing from TCRdb's copy, which holds only in-frame ones; the method was immunoSEQ multiplex PCR. This table holds about 280,000 clones, about 83% found once. The sample was PBMCs or T cells enriched from blood (not recorded which). Source of these receptors: a woman in her thirties or forties who had recovered from COVID-19. The CDR3 runs from the conserved cysteine through the conserved F or W. A D gene is named only where the DNA matches it firmly. Clone sizes are given selectively: once, few, many, or a class where the clone is expanded.

>TRBJ1-2|TRBD1|-|TRBV5-4
TGTGCCAGCAGGACGGGACAGAACTATGGCTACACCTTC
CASRTGQNYGYTF
>TRBJ1-2|TRBD1|-|TRBV6-6
TGTGCCAGCAGTCCTCCAACCGGACAGGGGGCATATGGCTACACCTTC
CASSPPTGQGAYGYTF
>TRBJ2-7|TRBD2|-|TRBV7-2
TGTGCCAGCAGCCAATCGAGCGGGGGGGCCGGCTACGAGCAGTACTTC
CASSQSSGGAGYEQYF
>TRBJ2-2|-|few|TRBV5-4
TGTGCCAGCAGCTTGGGTGGGAGGAACACCGGGGAGCTGTTTTTT
CASSLGGRNTGELFF
>TRBJ1-6|-|-|TRBV27
TGTGCCAGCAGTACTAGCTACGCGGATTCACCCCTCCACTTT
CASSTSYADSPLHF
>TRBJ1-5|-|-|TRBV3-1/TRBV3-2
TGTGCCAGCAGCCATACGAGAGGGAGGGGCGACCATCAGCCCCAGCATTTT
CASSHTRGRGDHQPQHF
>TRBJ1-4|-|-|TRBV11-1
TGTGCCAGCAGCCCGACTGGGTCAGGGCAACTGTTTTTT
CASSPTGSGQLFF
>TRBJ1-2|-|few|TRBV7-2
TGTGCCAGCAGCACTGGACAGAACCTCTATGGCTACACCTTC
CASSTGQNLYGYTF
>TRBJ2-7|TRBD1|-|TRBV28
TGTGCCAGCAGTAACAGGGGCTCTCTCGACTACGAGCAGTACTTC
CASSNRGSLDYEQYF
>TRBJ2-6|-|-|TRBV14
TGTGCCAGCAGCCAAGATGTAGAGAGTGGTGGGGCCAACGTCCTGACTTTC
CASSQDVESGGANVLTF
>TRBJ1-4|-|-|TRBV10-2
TGCGCCAGCAGTCGGGCGACAGGCCGAGGGGAAAAACTGTTTTTT
CASSRATGRGEKLFF
>TRBJ2-2|-|many|TRBV11-3
TGTGCCAGCAGCGTGAGCGGGCCCGGGGAGCTGTTTTTT
CASSVSGPGELFF
>TRBJ2-1|TRBD2|once|TRBV4-2
TGTGCCAGCAGCCAAGTTCTAGCGGGAGCCTACAATGAGCAGTTCTTC
CASSQVLAGAYNEQFF